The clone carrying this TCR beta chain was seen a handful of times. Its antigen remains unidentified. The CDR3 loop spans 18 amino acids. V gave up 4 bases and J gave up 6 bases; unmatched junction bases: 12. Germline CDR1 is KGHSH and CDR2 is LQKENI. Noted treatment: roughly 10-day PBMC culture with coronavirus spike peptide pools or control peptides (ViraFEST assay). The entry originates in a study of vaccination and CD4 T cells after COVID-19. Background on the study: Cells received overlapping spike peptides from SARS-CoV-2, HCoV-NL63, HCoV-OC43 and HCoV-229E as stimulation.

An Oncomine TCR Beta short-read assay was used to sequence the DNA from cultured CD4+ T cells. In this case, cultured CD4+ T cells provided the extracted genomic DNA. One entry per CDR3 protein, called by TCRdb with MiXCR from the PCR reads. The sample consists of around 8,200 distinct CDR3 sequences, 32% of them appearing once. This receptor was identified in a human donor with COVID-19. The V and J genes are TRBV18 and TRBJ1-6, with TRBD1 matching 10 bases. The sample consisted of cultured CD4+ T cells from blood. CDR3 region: CASSQKQGTGDRNSPLHF. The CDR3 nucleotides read TGTGCCAGCTCACAAAAACAAGGGACAGGGGATCGTAATTCACCCCTCCACTTT.